This is a list of T cell receptor beta chains from one sample in a study of T cell repertoires in cytomegalovirus infection. TCRdb re-called the reads through MiXCR, storing one row per CDR3 protein. This table has about 740,000 distinct CDR3 sequences, 35% to 45% appearing once. Sequenced material: PBMCs. These receptors came from a human donor in good health (CMV status not recorded). Some clones in this sample may be carry-over from other donors' samples. Each CDR3 is given with its conserved first and last residue. Fields, in order: D gene, J gene, V gene, clone size, CDR3 protein, CDR3 DNA. D genes are given only for firm matches. Size is omitted from some rows. Given values are once, few, many or a class for expanded clones.

>TRBD2|TRBJ2-1|TRBV6-1|few
CASSSTSEYNEQFF
TGTGCCAGCAGTAGCACTAGCGAGTACAATGAGCAGTTCTTC
>NA|TRBJ2-2|TRBV11-3|many
CASSLVGAGELFF
TGTGCCAGCAGCTTAGTAGGGGCCGGGGAGCTGTTTTTT
>NA|TRBJ1-5|TRBV7-9|few
CASSSGRDRVNQPQHF
TGTGCCAGCAGCTCTGGAAGAGATCGGGTAAATCAGCCCCAGCATTTT
>TRBD1|TRBJ2-7|TRBV5-1|NA
CASSLARDRDRNEQYF
TGCGCCAGCAGCTTGGCCCGGGACAGGGATCGAAACGAGCAGTACTTC
>TRBD1|TRBJ2-3|TRBV19|NA
CASSGQGSALDTQYF
TGTGCCAGTAGTGGACAGGGCTCCGCACTAGATACGCAGTATTTT
>TRBD2|TRBJ2-1|TRBV29-1|NA
CSGSSGRGNEQFF
TGCAGCGGATCTAGCGGGAGAGGCAACGAGCAGTTCTTC
>NA|TRBJ1-2|TRBV7-3|NA
CASSEGSGYGYTF
TGTGCCAGCAGCGAGGGCAGCGGGTACGGCTACACCTTC
>NA|TRBJ2-5|TRBV28|few
CASSLLGRETQYF
TGTGCCAGCAGTTTGTTGGGCCGAGAGACCCAGTACTTC
>NA|TRBJ1-1|TRBV7-9|NA
CASSFTAEAEAFF
TGTGCCAGCAGCTTTACAGCGGAGGCTGAAGCTTTCTTT
>NA|TRBJ2-1|TRBV14|NA
CASRATTGGLVNEQFF
TGTGCCAGCAGAGCTACCACTGGGGGATTGGTCAATGAGCAGTTCTTC
>NA|TRBJ2-7|TRBV19|NA
CASSIGAGTSYEQYF
TGTGCCAGTAGTATCGGAGCAGGGACGTCCTACGAGCAGTACTTC
>NA|TRBJ1-5|TRBV4-2|few
CASSQDLAGSNQPQHF
TGTGCCAGCAGCCAAGATCTGGCAGGGAGCAATCAGCCCCAGCATTTT
>TRBD2|TRBJ2-7|TRBV6-2/TRBV6-3|NA
CASSTSGEVHEQYF
TGTGCCAGCAGTACTAGCGGGGAGGTACACGAGCAGTACTTC
>TRBD1|TRBJ2-7|TRBV6-1|few
CASSPDREFYEQYF
TGTGCCAGCAGCCCGGACAGGGAATTCTACGAGCAGTACTTC
>NA|TRBJ2-7|TRBV6-6|NA
CASSYLPATEQYF
TGTGCCAGCAGTTACCTTCCCGCGACTGAGCAGTACTTC
>TRBD1|TRBJ2-3|TRBV5-6|NA
CASSFPDRGPVSDTQYF
TGTGCCAGCAGCTTCCCCGACAGGGGGCCGGTTTCAGATACGCAGTATTTT
>TRBD1|TRBJ2-1|TRBV7-2|NA
CDSSADRVSYNEQFF
TGTGACAGCAGCGCTGACAGGGTGTCCTACAATGAGCAGTTCTTC
>NA|TRBJ1-2|TRBV28|few
CASSLRYSYGYTF
TGTGCCAGCAGTTTAAGGTACTCCTATGGCTACACCTTC
>NA|TRBJ2-5|TRBV20-1|NA
CSAEEETQYF
TGCAGTGCGGAGGAAGAGACCCAGTACTTC
>NA|TRBJ2-7|TRBV28|many
CASSRPDGDEQYF
TGTGCCAGCAGTAGACCGGACGGAGACGAGCAGTACTTC
>NA|TRBJ1-1|TRBV15|NA
CATSTDPTDTEAFF
TGTGCCACCAGCACCGATCCTACAGATACTGAAGCTTTCTTT
>NA|TRBJ2-3|TRBV9|NA
CASSVATGTSTDTQYF
TGTGCCAGCAGCGTAGCTACGGGGACTAGCACAGATACGCAGTATTTT
>NA|TRBJ2-3|TRBV24-1|few
CATSDLPTDTQYF
TGTGCCACCAGTGATTTGCCCACAGATACGCAGTATTTT
>NA|TRBJ2-7|TRBV27|NA
CASSFSSVVAYEQYF
TGTGCCAGCAGTTTTTCGAGTGTTGTCGCCTACGAGCAGTACTTC
>NA|TRBJ1-6|TRBV7-8|many
CASSLGTGGVGSPLHF
TGTGCCAGCAGCTTAGGTACGGGTGGAGTTGGCTCACCCCTCCACTTT
>NA|TRBJ1-6|TRBV5-4|NA
CASRPGIGSYNSPLHF
TGTGCCAGCAGGCCAGGGATTGGCTCCTATAATTCACCCCTCCACTTT
>NA|TRBJ2-3|TRBV10-3|NA
CAIKGDTDTQYF
TGTGCCATCAAAGGTGACACAGATACGCAGTATTTT
>NA|TRBJ1-6|TRBV4-2|few
CASKENSYNSPLHF
TGTGCCAGCAAAGAGAACTCCTATAATTCACCCCTCCACTTT
>TRBD1|TRBJ2-1|TRBV7-9|NA
CSSSLAFPRTGNNEQFF
TGTTCCAGCAGCTTAGCTTTTCCCAGGACAGGGAACAATGAGCAGTTCTTC
>TRBD2|TRBJ2-3|TRBV27|NA
CASSFLAGGDTQYF
TGTGCCAGCAGTTTCCTAGCGGGAGGAGATACGCAGTATTTT
>NA|TRBJ2-6|TRBV30|NA
CAWSAGANVLTF
TGTGCCTGGAGCGCTGGGGCCAACGTCCTGACTTTC
>TRBD2|TRBJ2-1|TRBV29-1|NA
CSVSGGSYNEQFF
TGCAGCGTTAGCGGGGGCTCCTACAATGAGCAGTTCTTC
>NA|TRBJ1-1|TRBV7-4|once
CASSPSSNNPEAFF
TGTGCCAGCAGCCCGAGCTCGAATAACCCGGAAGCTTTCTTT
>TRBD2|TRBJ2-7|TRBV27|few
CASSSFNPQRGAYEQYF
TGTGCCAGCAGTTCCTTCAACCCACAGCGGGGAGCCTACGAGCAGTACTTC
>NA|TRBJ1-2|TRBV12-3/TRBV12-4|NA
CASSFGQDRNYGYTF
TGTGCCAGCAGTTTCGGCCAGGACCGGAACTATGGCTACACCTTC
>NA|TRBJ2-1|TRBV27|few
CASSGGATPNEQFF
TGTGCCAGCAGTGGCGGGGCTACCCCCAATGAGCAGTTCTTC